This record concerns one T cell receptor beta chain sequence. Per the original methods: Reference gene primer amplification in the assay estimated nucleated cell counts. Assay: immunoSEQ multiplex PCR; the TCRdb copy retains only in-frame clones and omits some. V and J calls and clone size are given by that table; D and trimming were obtained from the DNA. The sample consists of about 190,000 clones, more than 60% of them appearing once. The record originates from a study of blood T cell repertoires in COVID-19. The wider study: There were acute and convalescent COVID-19 samples, and they came from the United States, Italy and Spain. From T cells, B-cell-depleted T cells, or PBMCs came the material, which was cDNA or gDNA.

The CDR3 is 15 amino acids. V gave up 2 bases and J gave up 7 bases; unmatched junction bases: 3. Germline V gene data show CDR1 as WSHSY and CDR2 as SAAADI. The rearrangement uses TRBV10-2 and TRBJ1-5; 12 bases are shared with TRBD1. The clonotype comes from a woman between 45 and 65 years old with acute or convalescent COVID-19. The sequenced material came from peripheral blood. The CDR3 protein is CASSEGTGGGQPQHF. Here the CDR3 DNA reads TGCGCCAGCAGTGAGGGGACAGGGGGCGGACAGCCCCAGCATTTT.